This passage covers 28 T cell receptor beta chains from one sample sequenced in a study of T cells in localized non-small cell lung cancer. TCRdb keeps only in-frame clones here, not all; method: immunoSEQ multiplex PCR. The repertoire holds about 1,000 clones, with approximately 29% as singletons. The sequences come from lung tumor tissue, collected before any cancer treatment. The receptors come from a woman aged 18 to 55 with stage III lung adenocarcinoma.

This clone was observed a handful of times. The chain joins TRBV11-3 to TRBJ2-7, with D maybe TRBD1 (6 bases). The germline V gene encodes CDR1 SGHNT and CDR2 YENEEA. This CDR3 is built from 15 residues. Trimming took 3 bases from V and 6 from J, leaving 18 bases between them. In DNA, the CDR3 is TGTGCCAGCAGCTTGGACATAGGGGGAATCTCCGAGCAGTACTTC. Translation gives CASSLDIGGISEQYF.

The chain links TRBV15 to TRBJ2-1; weak D call: TRBD1 (6 bases). The CDR3 totals 15 residues. Germline CDR1 LNHNV, CDR2 YYDKDF (reference sequence). Deletions cut 3 bases from V and 0 bases from J, with 9 bases between. Here the CDR3 reads CATSSGDTSYNEQFF. CDR3 in DNA: TGTGCCACCAGCAGTGGGGACACCTCCTACAATGAGCAGTTCTTC.

This clone was seen a handful of times. The chain uses TRBV6-8 and TRBJ2-1; 10 bases fit TRBD1. Germline V gives CDR1 MNHGY, CDR2 SAAAGT. The CDR3 has 14 amino acids. J was trimmed by 4 bases and V by 8 bases; bases with no gene match: 5. CDR3 DNA: TGTGCCAGCGGGGACAGGGGAACTTACAATGAGCAGTTCTTC. Translated, it gives CASGDRGTYNEQFF.

For this clone: The same CDR3 can be traced to other DNA sequences in this sample. The genes are TRBV29-1 and TRBJ2-2; TRBD1 matches 7 bases. Losses at the gene ends were 6 bases for V and 4 bases for J; bases not matched to a gene: 5. This CDR3 has 13 amino acids. Germline V lookup: CDR1 SQVTM, CDR2 ANQGSEA. As DNA, the CDR3 is TGCAGCGTCAACAGGGGTGGCACCGGGGAGCTGTTTTTT. Translation gives CSVNRGGTGELFF.

The V call is TRBV19, the J call TRBJ2-2; TRBD2 matches 7 bases. V lost 1 base and J lost 5; bases outside the gene matches: 10. The germline gives CDR1 LNHDA, CDR2 SQIVND (reference sequence). The CDR3 extends over 17 amino acids. Here the CDR3 reads CASSIVGPLGGTGELFF. Here the CDR3 DNA reads TGTGCCAGTAGTATAGTGGGCCCTCTCGGGGGGACCGGGGAGCTGTTTTTT.

This chain uses TRBV6-7 with TRBJ1-2, with no clear D. TRBV6-7 is placed among ORFs of uncertain function. Deletions cut 7 bases from V and 13 bases from J, with 16 bases between. The CDR3 is 11 residues long. CDR3 amino acids: CASNDGSRITF. CDR3 in DNA: TGTGCCAGCAATGACGGGTCCAGAATCACCTTC.

J is TRBJ1-2 and V is TRBV9; D is possibly TRBD1 (6 bases). Germline assignment: CDR1 SGDLS and CDR2 YYNGEE. This CDR3 region has 13 residues. V dropped 4 bases and J dropped 3 bases, with 10 bases sitting between them. CDR3 sequence: CASSPQGDYGYTF. The CDR3 DNA follows: TGTGCCAGCAGCCCACAGGGTGACTATGGCTACACCTTC. The whole variable domain, filled in from reference TRBV9 and TRBJ1-2, reads DSGVTQTPKHLITATGQRVTLRCSPRSGDLSVYWYQQSLDQGLQFLIQYYNGEERAKGNILERFSAQQFPDLHSELNLSSLELGDSALYFCASSPQGDYGYTFGSGTRLTVV.

This clone is medium-sized. The chain couples TRBV9 to TRBJ1-1; D gene unclear. Germline V gives CDR1 SGDLS, CDR2 YYNGEE. With 5 bases removed from V and 1 base from J, the gap between germline ends came to 12 bases. The CDR3 has 14 residues. CDR3 sequence: CASRPSLGNTEAFF. The CDR3 DNA reads TGTGCCAGCAGGCCGTCCCTCGGGAACACTGAAGCTTTCTTT. The full variable domain, in which reference TRBV9 and TRBJ1-1 provide the parts outside the CDR3, is DSGVTQTPKHLITATGQRVTLRCSPRSGDLSVYWYQQSLDQGLQFLIQYYNGEERAKGNILERFSAQQFPDLHSELNLSSLELGDSALYFCASRPSLGNTEAFFGQGTRLTVV.

This clone has a handful of counts. The gene calls are TRBV6-8 and TRBJ2-2; 7 nucleotides agree with TRBD1. Germline V CDR1 and CDR2: MNHGY, SAAAGT. V was pared by 6 bases and J by 8 bases, with 3 bases of the junction left unmatched. This CDR3 has 12 amino acids. CDR3 sequence reads: CASSPGQGELFF. The CDR3 DNA is TGTGCCAGCAGCCCGGGACAGGGGGAGCTGTTTTTT.

The J gene is TRBJ1-5, the V gene TRBV6-8; D is perhaps TRBD1 (5 bases). This CDR3 is 13 amino acids long. Trimming shortened V by 8 bases and J by 0 bases, and 8 bases separated the two germline ends. Germline V lookup: CDR1 MNHGY, CDR2 SAAAGT. This CDR3 reads CASGASSNQPQHF. The CDR3 nucleotides are TGTGCCAGCGGGGCGAGTAGCAATCAGCCCCAGCATTTT.

Only a few counts were recorded for this clone. Germline and junction disagree at one end, which may indicate a read error. This chain uses TRBV30 with TRBJ2-2; D perhaps matches TRBD2 (6 bases). The CDR3 is 13 residues long. Germline V lookup: CDR1 GTSNPN, CDR2 SVGIG (reference sequence). CDR3 nucleotide sequence: TGTGCCGGGAGGAGCCGGACCACCGGGGAGCTGTTTTTT. Residues: CAGRSRTTGELFF.

This CDR3 reads CSVLDRAPEGTQYF. CDR3 sequence (DNA): TGCAGCGTTCTTGACAGGGCCCCTGAGGGTACGCAGTATTTT. The chain couples TRBV29-1 to TRBJ2-3; 7 nucleotides line up with TRBD1. The CDR3 has 14 amino acids. With 5 bases clipped from V and 8 bases from J, the junction kept 13 bases outside the gene matches. The germline CDR1 and CDR2 sequences are SQVTM and ANQGSEA.

This clone was seen only a few times. The chain carries TRBV30 and TRBJ2-7, with D uncertain. CDR1 GTSNPN and CDR2 SVGIG come from the germline V gene (reference sequence). The CDR3 loop spans 14 amino acids. The ends were cut back, 1 base at V and 2 bases at J, with 12 bases in the middle. The CDR3: CAWSEQIGAYEQYF. The DNA for the CDR3 is TGTGCCTGGAGTGAACAAATTGGGGCCTACGAGCAGTACTTC.

This clone was detected a few times. This CDR3 is CASSGRETGELFF. For the CDR3, the DNA is TGTGCCAGCAGCGGGCGGGAGACCGGGGAGCTGTTTTTT. This sequence joins TRBV9 and TRBJ2-2; TRBD2 aligns across 7 bases. V trimming: 3 bases; J trimming: 5 bases; junction bases outside the gene matches: 1. Germline values: CDR1 SGDLS, CDR2 YYNGEE. CDR3 length equals 13 residues.

In its sample, this clone was seen a few times. As DNA, the CDR3 is TGTGCCAGCGGCCGACAGGGGGCAAGCAATCAGCCCCAGCATTTT. Protein: CASGRQGASNQPQHF. The chain combines TRBV9 with TRBJ1-5; TRBD1 aligns across 10 bases. Trimming at V came to 7 bases and at J to 1 base, leaving 5 bases not matched to a gene. Germline CDR1 reads SGDLS; CDR2 reads YYNGEE. The CDR3 sequence is 15 residues long. The full variable domain, with the rest looked up from reference TRBV9 and TRBJ1-5, is DSGVTQTPKHLITATGQRVTLRCSPRSGDLSVYWYQQSLDQGLQFLIQYYNGEERAKGNILERFSAQQFPDLHSELNLSSLELGDSALYFCASGRQGASNQPQHFGDGTRLSIL.

This clone came up a few times. The V and J genes are TRBV9 and TRBJ2-1; D is perhaps TRBD1 or TRBD2 (5 bases each). The CDR3 has 12 residues. V was trimmed by 3 bases and J by 16 bases, leaving 17 bases between them. The germline V gene has CDR1 SGDLS and CDR2 YYNGEE. The CDR3 loop is CASSARDGTSFF. The CDR3, as DNA: TGTGCCAGCAGCGCCCGGGACGGAACTTCATTCTTC.

The chain combines TRBV10-1 with TRBJ1-4; D gene unclear. This CDR3 comprises 13 residues. Germline lookup yields CDR1 WNHNN and CDR2 SYGVQD (reference sequence). V lost 3 bases and J 6 bases, leaving 8 bases between the germline ends. The chain's CDR3 is CASSEAPDEKLFF. For the CDR3, the DNA is TGCGCCAGCAGTGAAGCACCCGATGAAAAACTGTTTTTT.

The J gene is TRBJ1-5, the V gene TRBV19; a weak D match, TRBD1 (5 bases). The CDR3 spans 14 residues. The V gene lost 8 bases and the J gene lost 1 base, with 12 bases spanning the gap. Per germline, CDR1 LNHDA and CDR2 SQIVND (reference sequence). Here the CDR3 DNA reads TGTGCCAGTGATACCCGGGACAGCAATCAGCCCCAGCATTTT. Residues: CASDTRDSNQPQHF.

This rearrangement joins TRBV30 to TRBJ2-3; 8 bases match TRBD1. This CDR3 comprises 15 residues. Per the germline V gene, CDR1 is GTSNPN and CDR2 is SVGIG (reference sequence). Trimming at V came to 3 bases and at J to 1 base, leaving 6 bases not matched to a gene. CDR3 amino acids: CAWSDRGLGTDTQYF. As DNA, the CDR3 is TGTGCCTGGAGCGACAGGGGTTTAGGCACAGATACGCAGTATTTT.

The chain recombines TRBV10-2 with TRBJ1-4, with D possibly TRBD1 on 5 matching bases. V was shortened by 5 bases and J by 4 bases, with 17 bases between the two germline ends. The CDR3 is 16 amino acids. Germline CDR1 reads WSHSY; CDR2 reads SAAADI. This chain's CDR3 is CASSPELTDRNEKLFF. The CDR3 DNA sequence: TGCGCCAGCAGTCCCGAGCTGACAGACCGTAATGAAAAACTGTTTTTT.

J is TRBJ2-5 and V is TRBV18, with D perhaps matching TRBD1 (6 bases). CDR1 and CDR2 from the germline V gene are KGHSH and LQKENI. The V end lost 1 base, the J end lost 5 bases, and 14 bases lay between the germline ends. The CDR3 is made up of 15 amino acids. CDR3 sequence: CASSPRDNSGETQYF. The DNA of the CDR3 is TGTGCCAGCTCACCACGGGACAATTCGGGCGAGACCCAGTACTTC. Full variable domain (outside the CDR3, taken from reference TRBV18 and TRBJ2-5): NAGVMQNPRHLVRRRGQEARLRCSPMKGHSHVYWYRQLPEEGLKFMVYLQKENIIDESGMPKERFSAEFPKEGPSILRIQQVVRGDSAAYFCASSPRDNSGETQYFGPGTRLLVL.

The chain carries TRBV11-3 and TRBJ1-4; D gene ambiguous. This CDR3 spans 15 amino acids. V was cut by 1 base and J by 5 bases, with 11 bases left in between. Germline CDR1 and CDR2: SGHNT and YENEEA. Here the CDR3 DNA reads TGTGCCAGCAGCTTAGTTTCTGAGCCCAATGAAAAACTGTTTTTT. This gives the protein CASSLVSEPNEKLFF.

This clone qualifies as large. The junction does not match germline at one end; this may be a read error. The V call is TRBV11-3, the J call TRBJ2-1, with D perhaps assigned TRBD1 or TRBD2 (5 bases each). Per the germline V gene, CDR1 is SGHNT and CDR2 is YENEEA. The CDR3 runs to 14 residues. CDR3 in amino acids: CASSLLGVGNEQFF. In DNA form, the CDR3 reads TGTGCTAGCAGCTTGTTGGGGGTAGGGAATGAGCAGTTCTTC.

There are a few counts of this clone. The J gene is TRBJ1-1, the V gene TRBV6-8, with TRBD1 as a possible D gene (5 bases). Germline V gene lookup returns CDR1 MNHGY and CDR2 SAAAGT. CDR3 length equals 14 residues. Trimming stripped 5 bases from V and 8 bases from J, with 18 bases between. CDR3: CASSARGRSSEAFF. The CDR3 DNA follows: TGTGCCAGCAGTGCGCGGGGGAGGTCGTCAGAAGCTTTCTTT.

This clone showed up just once. V gene TRBV18 combines with J gene TRBJ2-2; no clear D. This CDR3 has 14 amino acids. From germline, CDR1 is KGHSH and CDR2 LQKENI. Trimming cost V 2 bases and J 3 bases, with 7 bases left between them. The CDR3 sequence: CASSPRSDTGELFF. In nucleotides, the CDR3 is TGTGCCAGCTCACCAAGGAGCGACACCGGGGAGCTGTTTTTT.

This clone is medium-sized within its sample. The germline gene is not matched at one end of the junction; a read error may be the cause. DNA of the CDR3: TGTGCCAGCAGACCCTCGGCGGGGGTTAACATCGGGGAGCTGTTTTTT. Protein sequence: CASRPSAGVNIGELFF. This chain joins TRBV11-3 and TRBJ2-2; 7 bases are shared with TRBD2. The CDR3 is made up of 16 amino acids. Germline loops: CDR1 SGHNT, CDR2 YENEEA.

This clone was seen more than once but under ten times. This chain links TRBV30 with TRBJ2-5; D possibly corresponds to TRBD1 (6 bases). The CDR3 is made up of 13 amino acids. Germline V lookup: CDR1 GTSNPN, CDR2 SVGIG (reference sequence). Trimming shortened V by 4 bases and J by 0 bases, and 9 bases separated the two germline ends. In nucleotides, the CDR3 is TGTGCCTGGAAAGGACAGCACCAAGAGACCCAGTACTTC. Its protein product is CAWKGQHQETQYF.

This clone was counted between two and nine times. The V and J genes are TRBV7-2 and TRBJ2-1; D may correspond to TRBD1 or TRBD2 (5 bases each). Trimming shortened V by 5 bases and J by 0 bases, and 20 bases separated the two germline ends. The CDR3 extends over 18 amino acids. Germline V gene sequence: CDR1 SGHTA, CDR2 FQGNSA. CDR3 bases: TGTGCCAGCAGCGCCAGACAGATCAGTGGGGGCTCCTACAATGAGCAGTTCTTC. It specifies CASSARQISGGSYNEQFF.